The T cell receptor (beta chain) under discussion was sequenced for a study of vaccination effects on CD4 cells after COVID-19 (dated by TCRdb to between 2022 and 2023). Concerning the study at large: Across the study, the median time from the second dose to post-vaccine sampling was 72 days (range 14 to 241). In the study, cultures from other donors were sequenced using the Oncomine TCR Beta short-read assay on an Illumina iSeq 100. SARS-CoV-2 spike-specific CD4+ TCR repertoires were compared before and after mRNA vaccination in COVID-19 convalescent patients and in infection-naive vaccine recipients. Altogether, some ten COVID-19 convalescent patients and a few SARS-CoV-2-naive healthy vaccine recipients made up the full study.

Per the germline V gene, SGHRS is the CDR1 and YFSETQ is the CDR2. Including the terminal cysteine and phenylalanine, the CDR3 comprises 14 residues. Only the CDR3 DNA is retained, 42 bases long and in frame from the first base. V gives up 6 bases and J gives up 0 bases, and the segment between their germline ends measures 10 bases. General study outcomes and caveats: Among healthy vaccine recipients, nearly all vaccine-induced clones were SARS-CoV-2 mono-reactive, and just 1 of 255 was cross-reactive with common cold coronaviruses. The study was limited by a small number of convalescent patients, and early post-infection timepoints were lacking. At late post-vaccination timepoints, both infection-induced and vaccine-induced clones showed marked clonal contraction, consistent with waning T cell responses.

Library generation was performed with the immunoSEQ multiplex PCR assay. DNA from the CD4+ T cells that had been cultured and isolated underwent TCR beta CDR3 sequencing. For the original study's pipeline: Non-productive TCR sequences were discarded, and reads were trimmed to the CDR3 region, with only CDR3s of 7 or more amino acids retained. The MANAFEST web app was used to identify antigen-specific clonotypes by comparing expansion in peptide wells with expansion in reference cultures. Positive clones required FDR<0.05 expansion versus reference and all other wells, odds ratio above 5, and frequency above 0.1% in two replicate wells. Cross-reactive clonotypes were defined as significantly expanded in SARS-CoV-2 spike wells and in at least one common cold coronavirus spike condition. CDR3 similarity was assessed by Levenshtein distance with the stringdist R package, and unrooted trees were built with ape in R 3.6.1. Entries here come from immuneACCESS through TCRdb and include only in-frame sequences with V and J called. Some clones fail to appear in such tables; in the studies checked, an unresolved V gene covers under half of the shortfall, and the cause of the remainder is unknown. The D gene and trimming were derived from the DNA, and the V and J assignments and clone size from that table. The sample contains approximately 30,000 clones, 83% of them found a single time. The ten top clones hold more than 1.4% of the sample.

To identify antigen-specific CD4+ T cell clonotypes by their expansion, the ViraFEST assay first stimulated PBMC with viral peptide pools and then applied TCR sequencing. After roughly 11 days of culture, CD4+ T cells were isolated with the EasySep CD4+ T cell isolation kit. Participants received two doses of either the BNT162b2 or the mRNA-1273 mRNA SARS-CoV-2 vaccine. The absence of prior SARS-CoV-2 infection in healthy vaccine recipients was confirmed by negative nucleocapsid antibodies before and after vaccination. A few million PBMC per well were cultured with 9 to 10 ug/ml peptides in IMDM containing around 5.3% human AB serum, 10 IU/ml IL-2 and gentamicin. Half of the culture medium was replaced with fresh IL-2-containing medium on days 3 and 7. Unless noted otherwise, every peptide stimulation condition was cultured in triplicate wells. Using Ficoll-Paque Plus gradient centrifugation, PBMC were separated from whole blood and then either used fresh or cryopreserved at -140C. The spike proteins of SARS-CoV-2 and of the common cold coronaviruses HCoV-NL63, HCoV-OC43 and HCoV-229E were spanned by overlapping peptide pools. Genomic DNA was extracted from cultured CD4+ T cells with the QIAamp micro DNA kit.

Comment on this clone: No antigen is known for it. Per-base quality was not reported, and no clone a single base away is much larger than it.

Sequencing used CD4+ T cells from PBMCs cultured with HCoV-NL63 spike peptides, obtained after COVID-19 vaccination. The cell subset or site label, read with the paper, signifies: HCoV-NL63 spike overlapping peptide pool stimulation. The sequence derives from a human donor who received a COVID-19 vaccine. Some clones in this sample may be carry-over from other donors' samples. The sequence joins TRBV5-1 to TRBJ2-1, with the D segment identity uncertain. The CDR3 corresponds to CASKKEFSYNEQFF. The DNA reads TGCGCCAGCAAGAAGGAGTTCTCCTACAATGAGCAGTTCTTC.